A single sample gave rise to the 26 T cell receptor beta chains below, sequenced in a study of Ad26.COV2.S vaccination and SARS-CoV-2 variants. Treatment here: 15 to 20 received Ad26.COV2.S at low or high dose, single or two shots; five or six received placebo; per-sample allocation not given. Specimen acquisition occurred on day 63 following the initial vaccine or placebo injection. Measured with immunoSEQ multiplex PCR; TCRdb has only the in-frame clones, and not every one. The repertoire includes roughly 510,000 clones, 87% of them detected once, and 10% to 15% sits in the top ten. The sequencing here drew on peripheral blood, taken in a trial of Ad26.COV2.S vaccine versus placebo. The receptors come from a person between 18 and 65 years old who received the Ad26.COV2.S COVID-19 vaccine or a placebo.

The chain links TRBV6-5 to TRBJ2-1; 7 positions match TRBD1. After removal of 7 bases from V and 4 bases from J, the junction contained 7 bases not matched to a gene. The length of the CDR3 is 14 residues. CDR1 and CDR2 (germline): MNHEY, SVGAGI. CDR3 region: CASTARGSYNEQFF. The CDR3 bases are TGTGCCAGCACCGCCAGGGGGAGTTACAATGAGCAGTTCTTC.

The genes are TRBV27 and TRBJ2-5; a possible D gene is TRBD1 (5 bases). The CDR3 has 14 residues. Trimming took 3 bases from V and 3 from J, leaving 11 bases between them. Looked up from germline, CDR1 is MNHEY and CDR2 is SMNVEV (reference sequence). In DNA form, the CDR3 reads TGTGCCAGCAGTTTGACGGCAGGGAAAGAGACCCAGTACTTC. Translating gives CASSLTAGKETQYF.

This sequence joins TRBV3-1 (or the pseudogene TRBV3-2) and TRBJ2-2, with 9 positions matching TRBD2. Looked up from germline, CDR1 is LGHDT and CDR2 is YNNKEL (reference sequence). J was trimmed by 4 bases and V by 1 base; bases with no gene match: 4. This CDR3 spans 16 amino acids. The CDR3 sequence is CASSQGAGGVTGELFF. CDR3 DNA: TGTGCCAGCAGCCAAGGAGCGGGAGGAGTCACCGGGGAGCTGTTTTTT.

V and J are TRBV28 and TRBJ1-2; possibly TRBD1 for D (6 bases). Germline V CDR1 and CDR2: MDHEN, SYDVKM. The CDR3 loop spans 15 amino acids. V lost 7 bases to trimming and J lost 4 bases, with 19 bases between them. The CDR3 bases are TGTGCCAGCAATGATTACAGGGCCGCGGGCTATGGCTACACCTTC. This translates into CASNDYRAAGYGYTF.

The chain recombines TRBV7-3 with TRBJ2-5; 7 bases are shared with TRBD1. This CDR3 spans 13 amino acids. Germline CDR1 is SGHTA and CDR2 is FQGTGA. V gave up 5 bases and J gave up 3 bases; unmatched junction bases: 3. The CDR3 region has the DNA TGTGCCAGCAGCCGAGGGACAGAAGAGACCCAGTACTTC. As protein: CASSRGTEETQYF.

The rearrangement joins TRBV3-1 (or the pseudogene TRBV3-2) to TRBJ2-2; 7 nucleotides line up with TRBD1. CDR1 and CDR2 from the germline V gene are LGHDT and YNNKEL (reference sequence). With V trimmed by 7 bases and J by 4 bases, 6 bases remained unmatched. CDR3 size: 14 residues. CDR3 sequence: CASTRDSLTGELFF. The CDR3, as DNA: TGTGCCAGCACCCGGGACAGCCTCACCGGGGAGCTGTTTTTT.

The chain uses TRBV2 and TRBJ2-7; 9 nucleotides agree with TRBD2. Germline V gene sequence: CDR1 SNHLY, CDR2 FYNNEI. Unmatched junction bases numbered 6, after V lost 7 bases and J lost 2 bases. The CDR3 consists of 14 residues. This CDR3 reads CASTLAGGPYEQYF. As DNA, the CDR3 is TGTGCCAGCACCCTTGCGGGAGGGCCCTACGAGCAGTACTTC.

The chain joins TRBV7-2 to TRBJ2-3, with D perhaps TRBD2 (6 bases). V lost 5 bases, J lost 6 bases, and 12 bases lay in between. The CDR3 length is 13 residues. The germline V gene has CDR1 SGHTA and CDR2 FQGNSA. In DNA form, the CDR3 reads TGTGCCAGCAGCCGTGGTGCGGGGGATACGCAGTATTTT. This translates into CASSRGAGDTQYF.

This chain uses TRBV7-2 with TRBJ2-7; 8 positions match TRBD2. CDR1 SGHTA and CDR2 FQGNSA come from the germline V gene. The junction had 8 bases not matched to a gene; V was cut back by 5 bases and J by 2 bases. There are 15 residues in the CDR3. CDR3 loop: CASSTQAGVTYEQYF. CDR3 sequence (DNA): TGTGCCAGCAGCACCCAAGCGGGAGTTACCTACGAGCAGTACTTC.

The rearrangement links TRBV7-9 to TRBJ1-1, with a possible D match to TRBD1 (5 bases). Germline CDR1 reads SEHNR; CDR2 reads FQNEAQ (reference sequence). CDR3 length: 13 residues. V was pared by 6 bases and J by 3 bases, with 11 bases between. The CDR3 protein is CASRGDEDTEAFF. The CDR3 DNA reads TGTGCCAGCAGAGGGGATGAGGACACTGAAGCTTTCTTT.

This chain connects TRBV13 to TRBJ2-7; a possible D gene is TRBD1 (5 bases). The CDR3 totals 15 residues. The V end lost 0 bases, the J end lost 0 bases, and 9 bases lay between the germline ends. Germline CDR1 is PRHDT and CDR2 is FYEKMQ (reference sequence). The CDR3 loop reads CASSLGGRASYEQYF. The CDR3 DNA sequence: TGTGCCAGCAGCTTAGGTGGCAGGGCCTCCTACGAGCAGTACTTC.

The CDR3 bases are TGTGCCAGTAGTGCCCCCCAGCGGGGTTCACCCCTCCACTTT. This gives the protein CASSAPQRGSPLHF. V and J are TRBV19 and TRBJ1-6, with D hard to call. This CDR3 spans 14 amino acids. V lost 5 bases to trimming and J lost 9 bases, with 14 bases between them. Germline CDR1 reads LNHDA; CDR2 reads SQIVND (reference sequence).

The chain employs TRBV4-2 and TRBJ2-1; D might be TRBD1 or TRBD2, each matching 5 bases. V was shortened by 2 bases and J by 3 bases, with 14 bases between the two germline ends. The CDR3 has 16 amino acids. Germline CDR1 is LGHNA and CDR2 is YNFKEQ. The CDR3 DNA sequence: TGTGCCAGCAGCCAATCTGGACCTGGGGGCTACAATGAGCAGTTCTTC. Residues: CASSQSGPGGYNEQFF.

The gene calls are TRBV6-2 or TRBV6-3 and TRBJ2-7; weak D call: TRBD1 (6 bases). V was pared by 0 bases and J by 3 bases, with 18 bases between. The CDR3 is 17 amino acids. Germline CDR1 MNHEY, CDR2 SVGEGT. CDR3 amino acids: CASSYSGAARGYYEQYF. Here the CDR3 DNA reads TGTGCCAGCAGTTACTCGGGGGCGGCCAGGGGATACTACGAGCAGTACTTC.

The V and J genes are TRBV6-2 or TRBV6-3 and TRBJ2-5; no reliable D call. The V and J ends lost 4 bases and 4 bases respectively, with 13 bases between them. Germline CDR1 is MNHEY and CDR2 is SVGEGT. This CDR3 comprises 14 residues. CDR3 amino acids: CASSFLREGETQYF. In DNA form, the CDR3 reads TGTGCCAGCAGTTTTCTAAGGGAAGGAGAGACCCAGTACTTC.

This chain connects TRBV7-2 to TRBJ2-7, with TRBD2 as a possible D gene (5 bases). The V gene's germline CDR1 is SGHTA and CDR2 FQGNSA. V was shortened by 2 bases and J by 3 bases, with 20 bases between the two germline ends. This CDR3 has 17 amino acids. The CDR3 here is CASSLFSVYAPLYEQYF. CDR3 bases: TGTGCCAGCAGCTTATTTAGCGTTTATGCCCCCCTCTACGAGCAGTACTTC.

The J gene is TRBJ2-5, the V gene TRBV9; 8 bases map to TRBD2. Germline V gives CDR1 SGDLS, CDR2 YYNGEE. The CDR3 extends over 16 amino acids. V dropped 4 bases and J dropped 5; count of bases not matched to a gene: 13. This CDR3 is CASSPSGREAGETQYF. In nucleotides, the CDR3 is TGTGCCAGCAGCCCCTCGGGGCGGGAGGCCGGGGAGACCCAGTACTTC.

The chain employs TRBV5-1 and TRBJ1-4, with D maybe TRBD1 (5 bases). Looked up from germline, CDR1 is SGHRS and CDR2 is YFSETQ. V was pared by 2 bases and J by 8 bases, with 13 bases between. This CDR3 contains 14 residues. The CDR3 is CASSFSGGVEKLFF. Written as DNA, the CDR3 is TGCGCCAGCAGCTTCTCCGGGGGGGTGGAAAAACTGTTTTTT. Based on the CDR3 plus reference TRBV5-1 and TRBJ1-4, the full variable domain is KAGVTQTPRYLIKTRGQQVTLSCSPISGHRSVSWYQQTPGQGLQFLFEYFSETQRNKGNFPGRFSGRQFSNSRSEMNVSTLELGDSALYLCASSFSGGVEKLFFGSGTQLSVL.

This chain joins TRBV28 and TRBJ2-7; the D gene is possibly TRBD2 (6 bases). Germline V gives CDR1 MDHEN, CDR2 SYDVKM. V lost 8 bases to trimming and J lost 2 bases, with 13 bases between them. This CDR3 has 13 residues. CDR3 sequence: CASAERATYEQYF. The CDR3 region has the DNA TGTGCCAGCGCCGAGCGGGCCACCTACGAGCAGTACTTC.

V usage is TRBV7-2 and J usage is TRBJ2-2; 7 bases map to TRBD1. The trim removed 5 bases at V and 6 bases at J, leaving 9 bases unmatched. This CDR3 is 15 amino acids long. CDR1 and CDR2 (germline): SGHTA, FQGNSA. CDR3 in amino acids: CASSQDRAYPGELFF. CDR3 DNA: TGTGCCAGCAGCCAAGACAGGGCGTATCCCGGGGAGCTGTTTTTT.

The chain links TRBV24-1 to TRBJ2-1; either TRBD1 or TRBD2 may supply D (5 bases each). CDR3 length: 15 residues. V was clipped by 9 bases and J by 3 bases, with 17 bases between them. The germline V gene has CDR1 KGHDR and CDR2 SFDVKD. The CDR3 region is CATGTPKGFYNEQFF. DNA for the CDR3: TGTGCCACCGGGACGCCCAAAGGTTTCTACAATGAGCAGTTCTTC.

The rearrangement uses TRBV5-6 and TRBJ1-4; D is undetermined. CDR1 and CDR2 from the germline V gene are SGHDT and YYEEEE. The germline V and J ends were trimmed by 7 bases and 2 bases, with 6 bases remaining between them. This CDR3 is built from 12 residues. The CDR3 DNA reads TGTGCCAGCTCAAGGACTAATGAAAAACTGTTTTTT. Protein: CASSRTNEKLFF.

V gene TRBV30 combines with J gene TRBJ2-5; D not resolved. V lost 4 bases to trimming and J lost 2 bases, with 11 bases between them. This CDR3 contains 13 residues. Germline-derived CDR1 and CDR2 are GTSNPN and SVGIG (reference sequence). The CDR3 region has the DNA TGTGCCTGGAACCTAGGTAGGCAAGAGACCCAGTACTTC. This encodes CAWNLGRQETQYF.

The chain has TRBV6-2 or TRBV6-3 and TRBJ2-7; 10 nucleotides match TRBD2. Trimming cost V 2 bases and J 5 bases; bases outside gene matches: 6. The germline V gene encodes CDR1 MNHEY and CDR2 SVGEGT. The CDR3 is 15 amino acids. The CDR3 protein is CASSYPGLAVDEQYF. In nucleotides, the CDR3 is TGTGCCAGCAGTTACCCTGGACTAGCGGTGGACGAGCAGTACTTC.

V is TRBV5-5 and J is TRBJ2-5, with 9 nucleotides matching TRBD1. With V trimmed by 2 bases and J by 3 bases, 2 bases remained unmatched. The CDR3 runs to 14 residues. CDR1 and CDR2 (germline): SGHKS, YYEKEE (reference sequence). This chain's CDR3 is CASSFGDREETQYF. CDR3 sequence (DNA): TGTGCCAGCAGCTTTGGGGACAGGGAAGAGACCCAGTACTTC.

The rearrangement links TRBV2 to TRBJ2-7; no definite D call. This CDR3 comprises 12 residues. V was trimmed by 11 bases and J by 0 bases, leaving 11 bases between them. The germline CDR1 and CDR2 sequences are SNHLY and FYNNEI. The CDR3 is CAGSVLSYEQYF. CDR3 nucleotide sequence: TGTGCCGGATCAGTCCTCTCCTACGAGCAGTACTTC.